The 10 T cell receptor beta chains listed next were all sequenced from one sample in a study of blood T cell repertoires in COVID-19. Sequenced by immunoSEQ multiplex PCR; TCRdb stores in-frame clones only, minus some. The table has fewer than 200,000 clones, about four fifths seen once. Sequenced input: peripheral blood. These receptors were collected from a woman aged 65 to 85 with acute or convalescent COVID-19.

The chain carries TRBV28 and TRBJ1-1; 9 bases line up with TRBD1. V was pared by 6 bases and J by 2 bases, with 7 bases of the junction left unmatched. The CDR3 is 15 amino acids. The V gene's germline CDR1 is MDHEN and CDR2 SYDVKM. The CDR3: CASSRGDRDNTEAFF. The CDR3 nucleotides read TGTGCCAGCAGCCGTGGGGACAGGGATAACACTGAAGCTTTCTTT. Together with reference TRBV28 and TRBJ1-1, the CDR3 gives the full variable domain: DVKVTQSSRYLVKRTGEKVFLECVQDMDHENMFWYRQDPGLGLRLIYFSYDVKMKEKGDIPEGYSVSREKKERFSLILESASTNQTSMYLCASSRGDRDNTEAFFGQGTRLTVV.

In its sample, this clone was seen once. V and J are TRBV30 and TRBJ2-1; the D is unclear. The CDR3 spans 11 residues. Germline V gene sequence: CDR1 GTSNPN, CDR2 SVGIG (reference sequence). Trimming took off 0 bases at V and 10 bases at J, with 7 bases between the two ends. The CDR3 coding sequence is TGTGCCTGGAGTGTAATTCGGGAGCAGTTCTTC. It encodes CAWSVIREQFF.

The CDR3: CASSENLLAGGPKDEQFF. As DNA, the CDR3 is TGTGCCAGCAGTGAGAATCTACTAGCGGGGGGGCCTAAGGATGAGCAGTTCTTC. J is TRBJ2-1 and V is TRBV9; 13 bases map to TRBD2. CDR1 and CDR2 (germline): SGDLS, YYNGEE. This CDR3 spans 18 amino acids. The V segment lost 5 bases and the J segment 8 bases; nucleotides outside the gene matches: 16.

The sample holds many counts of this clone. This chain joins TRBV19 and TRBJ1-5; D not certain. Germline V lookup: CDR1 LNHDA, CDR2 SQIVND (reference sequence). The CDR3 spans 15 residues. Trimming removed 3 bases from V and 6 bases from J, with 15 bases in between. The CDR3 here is CASSIDRTRGQPQHF. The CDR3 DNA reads TGTGCCAGTAGTATCGATAGAACACGGGGTCAGCCCCAGCATTTT.

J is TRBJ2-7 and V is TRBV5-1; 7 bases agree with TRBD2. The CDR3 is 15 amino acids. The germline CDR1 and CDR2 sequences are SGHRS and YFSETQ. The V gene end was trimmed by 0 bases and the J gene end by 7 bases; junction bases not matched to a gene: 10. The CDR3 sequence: CASSLAVAGMGEQYF. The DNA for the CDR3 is TGCGCCAGCAGCTTGGCAGTAGCGGGTATGGGGGAGCAGTACTTC.

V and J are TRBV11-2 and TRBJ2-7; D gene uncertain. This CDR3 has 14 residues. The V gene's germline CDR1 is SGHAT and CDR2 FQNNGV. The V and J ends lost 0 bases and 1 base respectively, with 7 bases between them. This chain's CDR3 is CASSLDSPSYEQYF. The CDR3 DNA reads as TGTGCCAGCAGCTTAGATTCCCCGTCCTACGAGCAGTACTTC.

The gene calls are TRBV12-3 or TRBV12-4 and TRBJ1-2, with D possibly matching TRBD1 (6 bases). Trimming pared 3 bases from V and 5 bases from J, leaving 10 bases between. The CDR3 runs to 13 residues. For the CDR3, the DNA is TGTGCCAGCAGTTTTGGGGACAAGTATGGCTACACCTTC. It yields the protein CASSFGDKYGYTF.

The CDR3 DNA follows: TGTGCCTGGAGACACAGAACTTACTATGGCTACACCTTC. Amino acid sequence: CAWRHRTYYGYTF. V and J are TRBV30 and TRBJ1-2; D remains ambiguous. Trimming took off 3 bases at V and 3 bases at J, with 11 bases between the two ends. This CDR3 is 13 amino acids long. CDR1 is GTSNPN and CDR2 is SVGIG in the germline V gene (reference sequence).

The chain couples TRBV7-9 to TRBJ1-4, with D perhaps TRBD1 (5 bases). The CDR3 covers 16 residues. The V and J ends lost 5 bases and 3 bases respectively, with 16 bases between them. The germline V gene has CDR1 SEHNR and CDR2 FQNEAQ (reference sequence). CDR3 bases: TGTGCCAGCAGCCGTTGGGGGGAAGGGGCTAATGAAAAACTGTTTTTT. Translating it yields CASSRWGEGANEKLFF.

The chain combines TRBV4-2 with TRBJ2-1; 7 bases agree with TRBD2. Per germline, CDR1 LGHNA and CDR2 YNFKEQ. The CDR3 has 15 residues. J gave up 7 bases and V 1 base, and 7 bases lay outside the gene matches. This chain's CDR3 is CASSQVGGGRNEQFF. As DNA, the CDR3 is TGTGCCAGCAGCCAAGTCGGGGGAGGGAGGAATGAGCAGTTCTTC.